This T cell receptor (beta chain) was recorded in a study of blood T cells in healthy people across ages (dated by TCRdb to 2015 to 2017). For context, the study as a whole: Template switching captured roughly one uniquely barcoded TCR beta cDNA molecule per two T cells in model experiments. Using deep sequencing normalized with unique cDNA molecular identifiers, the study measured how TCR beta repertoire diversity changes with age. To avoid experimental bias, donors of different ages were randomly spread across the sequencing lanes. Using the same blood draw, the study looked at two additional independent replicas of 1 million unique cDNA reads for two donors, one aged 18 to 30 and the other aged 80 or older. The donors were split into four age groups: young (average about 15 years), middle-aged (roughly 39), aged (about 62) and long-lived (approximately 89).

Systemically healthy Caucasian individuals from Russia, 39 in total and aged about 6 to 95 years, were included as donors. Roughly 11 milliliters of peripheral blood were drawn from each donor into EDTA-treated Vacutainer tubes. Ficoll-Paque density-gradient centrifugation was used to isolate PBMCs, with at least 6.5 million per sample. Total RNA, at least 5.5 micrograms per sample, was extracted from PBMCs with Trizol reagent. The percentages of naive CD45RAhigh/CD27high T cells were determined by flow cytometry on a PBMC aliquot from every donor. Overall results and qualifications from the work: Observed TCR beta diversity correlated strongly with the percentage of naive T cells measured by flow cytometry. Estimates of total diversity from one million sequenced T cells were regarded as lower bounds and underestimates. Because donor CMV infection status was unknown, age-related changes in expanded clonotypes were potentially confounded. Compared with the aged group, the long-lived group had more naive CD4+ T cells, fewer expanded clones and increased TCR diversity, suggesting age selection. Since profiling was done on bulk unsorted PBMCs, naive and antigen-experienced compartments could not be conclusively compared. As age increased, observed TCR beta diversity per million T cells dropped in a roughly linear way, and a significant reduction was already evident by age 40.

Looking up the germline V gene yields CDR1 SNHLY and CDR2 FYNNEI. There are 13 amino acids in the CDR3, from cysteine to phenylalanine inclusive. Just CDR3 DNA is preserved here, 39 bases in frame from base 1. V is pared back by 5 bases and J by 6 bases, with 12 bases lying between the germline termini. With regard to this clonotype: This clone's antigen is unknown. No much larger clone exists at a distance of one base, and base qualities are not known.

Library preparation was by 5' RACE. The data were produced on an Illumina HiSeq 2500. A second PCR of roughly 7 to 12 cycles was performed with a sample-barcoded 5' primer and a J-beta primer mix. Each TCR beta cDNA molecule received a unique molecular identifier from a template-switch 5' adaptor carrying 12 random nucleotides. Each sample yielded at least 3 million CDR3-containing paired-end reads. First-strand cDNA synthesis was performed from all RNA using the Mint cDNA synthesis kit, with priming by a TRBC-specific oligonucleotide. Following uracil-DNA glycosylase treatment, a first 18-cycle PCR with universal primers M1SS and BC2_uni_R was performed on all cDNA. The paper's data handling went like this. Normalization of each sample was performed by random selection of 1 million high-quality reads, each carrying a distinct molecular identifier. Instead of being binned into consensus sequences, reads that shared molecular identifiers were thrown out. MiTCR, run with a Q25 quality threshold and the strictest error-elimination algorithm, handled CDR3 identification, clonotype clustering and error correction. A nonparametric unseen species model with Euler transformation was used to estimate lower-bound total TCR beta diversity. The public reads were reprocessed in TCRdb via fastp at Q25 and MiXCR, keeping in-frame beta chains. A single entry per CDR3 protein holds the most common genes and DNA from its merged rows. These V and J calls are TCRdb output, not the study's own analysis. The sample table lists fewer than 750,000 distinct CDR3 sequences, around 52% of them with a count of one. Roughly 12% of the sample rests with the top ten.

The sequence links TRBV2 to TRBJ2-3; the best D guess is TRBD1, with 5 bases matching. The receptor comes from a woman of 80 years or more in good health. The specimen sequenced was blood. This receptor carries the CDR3 CASSRQPEDTQYF. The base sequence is TGTGCCAGCAGTCGACAGCCCGAGGATACGCAGTATTTT.